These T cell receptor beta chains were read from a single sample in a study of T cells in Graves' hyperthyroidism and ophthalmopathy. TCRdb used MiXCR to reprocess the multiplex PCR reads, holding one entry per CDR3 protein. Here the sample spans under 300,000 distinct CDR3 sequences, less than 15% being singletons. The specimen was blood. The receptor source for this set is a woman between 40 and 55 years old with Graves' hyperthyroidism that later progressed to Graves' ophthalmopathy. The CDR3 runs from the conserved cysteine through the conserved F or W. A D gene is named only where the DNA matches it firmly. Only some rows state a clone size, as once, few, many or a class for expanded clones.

CDR3aa: CASSLWGREAVGELFF
CDR3nt: TGTGCCAGCAGTTTATGGGGCCGGGAGGCCGTCGGGGAGCTGTTTTTT
abundance: many
j_gene: TRBJ2-2
d_gene: TRBD2
v_gene: TRBV28

CDR3aa: CASSSRLAGAYNEQFF
CDR3nt: TGTGCCAGCAGTTCCAGACTAGCGGGAGCCTACAATGAGCAGTTCTTC
abundance: NA
j_gene: TRBJ2-1
d_gene: TRBD2
v_gene: TRBV6-2/TRBV6-3

CDR3aa: CASLSGIYNEQFF
CDR3nt: TGTGCCAGCCTCTCCGGCATTTACAATGAGCAGTTCTTC
abundance: many
j_gene: TRBJ2-1
d_gene: NA
v_gene: TRBV12-3/TRBV12-4

CDR3aa: CASAGQNSYEQYF
CDR3nt: TGTGCCAGTGCGGGACAGAATTCCTACGAGCAGTACTTC
abundance: many
j_gene: TRBJ2-7
d_gene: NA
v_gene: TRBV12-3/TRBV12-4

CDR3aa: CASSLGRAIYNEQFF
CDR3nt: TGTGCCAGCAGCTTAGGAAGAGCGATCTACAATGAGCAGTTCTTC
abundance: NA
j_gene: TRBJ2-1
d_gene: NA
v_gene: TRBV7-2

CDR3aa: CASSQVQSKLFF
CDR3nt: TGCGCCAGCAGCCAAGTGCAGTCAAAACTGTTTTTT
abundance: many
j_gene: TRBJ1-4
d_gene: NA
v_gene: TRBV4-1

CDR3aa: CASSYSNWGSTEAFF
CDR3nt: TGTGCCAGCAGTTACTCGAACTGGGGGAGCACTGAAGCTTTCTTT
abundance: few
j_gene: TRBJ1-1
d_gene: NA
v_gene: TRBV6-5

CDR3aa: CASSLGTVNNSPLHF
CDR3nt: TGTGCCAGCAGTTTAGGGACAGTTAATAATTCACCCCTCCACTTT
abundance: many
j_gene: TRBJ1-6
d_gene: TRBD1
v_gene: TRBV6-1

CDR3aa: CASSSTALPSSYNSPLHF
CDR3nt: TGTGCCAGCAGCTCTACAGCGCTACCGAGCTCCTATAATTCACCCCTCCACTTT
abundance: many
j_gene: TRBJ1-6
d_gene: NA
v_gene: TRBV11-2

CDR3aa: CASSSPLAITGELFF
CDR3nt: TGTGCCAGCAGTTCACCACTAGCGATCACCGGGGAGCTGTTTTTT
abundance: few
j_gene: TRBJ2-2
d_gene: TRBD2
v_gene: TRBV6-5

CDR3aa: CASSRGDAGQAYEQYF
CDR3nt: TGTGCCAGTAGTCGAGGGGATGCGGGACAGGCCTACGAGCAGTACTTC
abundance: many
j_gene: TRBJ2-7
d_gene: TRBD1
v_gene: TRBV19

CDR3aa: CASVPRGPSTDTQYF
CDR3nt: TGTGCCAGCGTCCCCAGGGGGCCCAGCACAGATACGCAGTATTTT
abundance: many
j_gene: TRBJ2-3
d_gene: TRBD1
v_gene: TRBV6-1

CDR3aa: CASSVGVSSGANVLTF
CDR3nt: TGTGCCAGCAGCGTAGGGGTGTCATCTGGGGCCAACGTCCTGACTTTC
abundance: few
j_gene: TRBJ2-6
d_gene: NA
v_gene: TRBV9

CDR3aa: CASSLLEGVQYF
CDR3nt: TGCGCCAGCAGCTTGTTAGAGGGTGTGCAGTACTTC
abundance: many
j_gene: TRBJ2-7
d_gene: NA
v_gene: TRBV5-1

CDR3aa: CASSPIRTSGAYNEQFF
CDR3nt: TGTGCCAGCAGTCCAATTCGGACTAGCGGGGCCTACAATGAGCAGTTCTTC
abundance: NA
j_gene: TRBJ2-1
d_gene: TRBD2
v_gene: TRBV6-2/TRBV6-3

CDR3aa: CASSFGGGTDTQYF
CDR3nt: TGTGCCAGCAGTTTTGGAGGAGGCACAGATACGCAGTATTTT
abundance: many
j_gene: TRBJ2-3
d_gene: NA
v_gene: TRBV7-8

CDR3aa: CASSPGSEGHNEQFF
CDR3nt: TGTGCCAGCAGTCCAGGAAGCGAGGGTCACAATGAGCAGTTCTTC
abundance: many
j_gene: TRBJ2-1
d_gene: NA
v_gene: TRBV28

CDR3aa: CASSLTGVDDRVRGYTF
CDR3nt: TGTGCCAGCAGCTTAACCGGGGTGGACGACAGGGTGAGAGGCTACACCTTC
abundance: many
j_gene: TRBJ1-2
d_gene: TRBD1
v_gene: TRBV11-2

CDR3aa: CASSPAGTSGRRSTDTQYF
CDR3nt: TGTGCCAGTAGTCCCGCCGGGACTAGCGGGAGGAGAAGCACAGATACGCAGTATTTT
abundance: many
j_gene: TRBJ2-3
d_gene: TRBD2
v_gene: TRBV19

CDR3aa: CASSSAVAATQETQYF
CDR3nt: TGTGCCAGCAGTTCCGCCGTAGCGGCAACCCAAGAGACCCAGTACTTC
abundance: many
j_gene: TRBJ2-5
d_gene: NA
v_gene: TRBV28

CDR3aa: CASSPTPRLAGGAYEQYF
CDR3nt: TGTGCCAGCAGCCCCACGCCTAGACTAGCGGGAGGTGCCTACGAGCAGTACTTC
abundance: NA
j_gene: TRBJ2-7
d_gene: TRBD2
v_gene: TRBV9

CDR3aa: CASSDRDVYTF
CDR3nt: TGTGCCAGCAGTGACAGGGACGTCTACACCTTC
abundance: many
j_gene: TRBJ1-2
d_gene: NA
v_gene: TRBV2

CDR3aa: CSVRGGHSKSEQFF
CDR3nt: TGCAGCGTCCGAGGCGGGCATTCCAAGAGTGAGCAGTTCTTC
abundance: many
j_gene: TRBJ2-1
d_gene: NA
v_gene: TRBV29-1

CDR3aa: CASSFDRASGNEQFF
CDR3nt: TGTGCCAGCAGTTTCGACAGGGCTTCAGGCAATGAGCAGTTCTTC
abundance: many
j_gene: TRBJ2-1
d_gene: TRBD1
v_gene: TRBV6-5

CDR3aa: CAWKQGLLYEQYF
CDR3nt: TGTGCCTGGAAACAGGGGCTCCTCTACGAGCAGTACTTC
abundance: many
j_gene: TRBJ2-7
d_gene: TRBD1
v_gene: TRBV30

CDR3aa: CASSLFLSQPQHF
CDR3nt: TGTGCCAGCAGTTTATTTTTAAGTCAGCCCCAGCATTTT
abundance: many
j_gene: TRBJ1-5
d_gene: NA
v_gene: TRBV28

CDR3aa: CASSFGNPKFYIREQYF
CDR3nt: TGTGCCAGCAGTTTCGGCAACCCGAAGTTCTATATCCGCGAGCAGTACTTC
abundance: many
j_gene: TRBJ2-7
d_gene: NA
v_gene: TRBV28